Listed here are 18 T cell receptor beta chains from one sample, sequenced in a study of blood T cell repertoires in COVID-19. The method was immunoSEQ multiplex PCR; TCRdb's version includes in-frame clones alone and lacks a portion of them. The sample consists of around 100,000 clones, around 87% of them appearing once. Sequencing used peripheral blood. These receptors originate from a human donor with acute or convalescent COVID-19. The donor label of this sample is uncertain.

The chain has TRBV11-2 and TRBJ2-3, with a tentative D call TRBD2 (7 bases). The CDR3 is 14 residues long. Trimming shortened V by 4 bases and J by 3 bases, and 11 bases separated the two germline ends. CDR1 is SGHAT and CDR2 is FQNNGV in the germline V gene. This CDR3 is CASSWGGLTDTQYF. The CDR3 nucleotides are TGTGCCAGCAGCTGGGGGGGCTTAACAGATACGCAGTATTTT.

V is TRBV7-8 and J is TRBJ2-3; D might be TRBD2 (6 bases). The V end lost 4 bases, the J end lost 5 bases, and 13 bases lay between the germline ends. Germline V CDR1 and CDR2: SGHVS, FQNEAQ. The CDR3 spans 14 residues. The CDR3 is CASSYGGVGDTQYF. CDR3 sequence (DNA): TGTGCCAGCAGCTATGGCGGGGTGGGAGATACGCAGTATTTT.

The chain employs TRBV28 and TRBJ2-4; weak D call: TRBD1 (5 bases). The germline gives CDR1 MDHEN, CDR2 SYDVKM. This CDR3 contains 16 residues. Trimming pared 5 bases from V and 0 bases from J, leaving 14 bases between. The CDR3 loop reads CASSLTGFLAKNIQYF. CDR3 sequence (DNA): TGTGCCAGCAGTCTTACAGGTTTTCTAGCCAAAAACATTCAGTACTTC.

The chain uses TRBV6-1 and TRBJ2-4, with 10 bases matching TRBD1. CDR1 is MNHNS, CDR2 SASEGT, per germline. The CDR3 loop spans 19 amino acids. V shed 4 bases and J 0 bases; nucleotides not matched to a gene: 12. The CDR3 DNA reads TGTGCCAGCAGTGCCCGGGACAGGGGAACCCCTCTAGCCAAAAACATTCAGTACTTC. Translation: CASSARDRGTPLAKNIQYF.

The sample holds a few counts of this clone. DNA of the CDR3: TGTGCCAGCAGTGAAGGGCAGGTAGGCAATCAGCCCCAGCATTTT. Its protein is CASSEGQVGNQPQHF. The chain has TRBV6-1 and TRBJ1-5; D call uncertain. There are 15 residues in the CDR3. The germline CDR1 and CDR2 sequences are MNHNS and SASEGT. V gave up 1 base and J gave up 2 bases, with 9 bases separating them.

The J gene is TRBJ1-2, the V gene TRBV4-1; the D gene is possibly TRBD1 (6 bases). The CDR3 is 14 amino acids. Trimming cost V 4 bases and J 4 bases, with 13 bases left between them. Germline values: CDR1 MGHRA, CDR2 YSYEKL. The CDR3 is CASSLDRWGYGYTF. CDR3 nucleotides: TGCGCCAGCAGCCTCGACAGGTGGGGCTATGGCTACACCTTC.

CDR3 loop: CASSPPGKGTQYF. The DNA for the CDR3 is TGTGCCAGCAGTCCGCCGGGAAAAGGGACCCAGTACTTC. The gene calls are TRBV28 and TRBJ2-5; possible D gene TRBD2, 5 bases. Trimming cost V 5 bases and J 7 bases, with 14 bases left between them. Germline CDR1 and CDR2: MDHEN and SYDVKM. CDR3 length: 13 amino acids. Full variable domain (missing parts from reference TRBV28 and TRBJ2-5): DVKVTQSSRYLVKRTGEKVFLECVQDMDHENMFWYRQDPGLGLRLIYFSYDVKMKEKGDIPEGYSVSREKKERFSLILESASTNQTSMYLCASSPPGKGTQYFGPGTRLLVL.

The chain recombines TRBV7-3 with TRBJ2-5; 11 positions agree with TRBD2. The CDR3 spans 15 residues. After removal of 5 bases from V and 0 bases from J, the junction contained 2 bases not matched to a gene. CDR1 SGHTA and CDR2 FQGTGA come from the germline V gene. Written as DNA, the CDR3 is TGTGCCAGCAGCCCTAGCGGGGGGTACCAAGAGACCCAGTACTTC. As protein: CASSPSGGYQETQYF.

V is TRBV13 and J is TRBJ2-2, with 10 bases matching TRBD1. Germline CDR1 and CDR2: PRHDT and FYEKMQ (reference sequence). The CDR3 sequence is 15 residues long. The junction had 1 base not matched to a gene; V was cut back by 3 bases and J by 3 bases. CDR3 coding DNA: TGTGCCAGCAGCTTCGGGACAGGGGACACCGGGGAGCTGTTTTTT. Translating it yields CASSFGTGDTGELFF.

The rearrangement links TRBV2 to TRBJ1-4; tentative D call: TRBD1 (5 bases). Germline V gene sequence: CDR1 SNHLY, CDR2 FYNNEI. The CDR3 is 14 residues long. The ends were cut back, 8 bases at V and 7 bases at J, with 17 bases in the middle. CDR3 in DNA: TGTGCCAGCGGCCCCGGGACTAGGGGTGAAAAACTGTTTTTT. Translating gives CASGPGTRGEKLFF.

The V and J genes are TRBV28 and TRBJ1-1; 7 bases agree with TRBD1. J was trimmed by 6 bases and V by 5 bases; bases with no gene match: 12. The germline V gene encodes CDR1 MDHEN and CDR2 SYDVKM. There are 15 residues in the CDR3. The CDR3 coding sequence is TGTGCCAGCAGTCCCCGACAGGGTTTCTACCCTGAAGCTTTCTTT. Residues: CASSPRQGFYPEAFF.

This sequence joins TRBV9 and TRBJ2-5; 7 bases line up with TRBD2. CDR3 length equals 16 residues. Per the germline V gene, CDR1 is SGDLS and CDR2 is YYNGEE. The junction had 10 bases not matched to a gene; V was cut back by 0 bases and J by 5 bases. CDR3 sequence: CASSVGGRAGGETQYF. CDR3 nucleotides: TGTGCCAGCAGCGTAGGGGGGAGGGCCGGAGGCGAGACCCAGTACTTC.

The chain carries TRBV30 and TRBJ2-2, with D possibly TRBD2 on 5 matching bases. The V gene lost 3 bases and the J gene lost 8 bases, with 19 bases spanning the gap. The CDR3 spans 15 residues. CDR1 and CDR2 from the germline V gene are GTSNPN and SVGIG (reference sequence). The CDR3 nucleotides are TGTGCCTGGAGCCCTCGGGGTATCCGTAGGGGGGAGCTGTTTTTT. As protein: CAWSPRGIRRGELFF.

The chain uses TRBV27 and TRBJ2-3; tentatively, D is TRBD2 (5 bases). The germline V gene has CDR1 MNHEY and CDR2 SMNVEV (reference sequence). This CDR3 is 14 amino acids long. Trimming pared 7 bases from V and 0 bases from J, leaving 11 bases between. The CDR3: CASTKRGSTDTQYF. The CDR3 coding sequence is TGTGCCAGCACGAAGAGAGGGAGCACAGATACGCAGTATTTT.

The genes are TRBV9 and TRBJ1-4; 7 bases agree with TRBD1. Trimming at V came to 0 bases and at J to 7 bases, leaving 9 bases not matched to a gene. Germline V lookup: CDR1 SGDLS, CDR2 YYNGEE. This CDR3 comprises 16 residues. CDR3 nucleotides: TGTGCCAGCAGCGTAGAGGACGCAAACAGGGGTGAAAAACTGTTTTTT. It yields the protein CASSVEDANRGEKLFF. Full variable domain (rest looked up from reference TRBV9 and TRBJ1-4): DSGVTQTPKHLITATGQRVTLRCSPRSGDLSVYWYQQSLDQGLQFLIQYYNGEERAKGNILERFSAQQFPDLHSELNLSSLELGDSALYFCASSVEDANRGEKLFFGSGTQLSVL.

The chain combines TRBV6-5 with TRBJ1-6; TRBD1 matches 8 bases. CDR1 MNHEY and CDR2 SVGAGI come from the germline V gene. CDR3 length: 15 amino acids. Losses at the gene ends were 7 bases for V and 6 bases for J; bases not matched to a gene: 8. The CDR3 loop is CASTQDRALNSPLHF. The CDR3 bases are TGTGCCAGCACCCAGGACAGGGCCCTTAATTCACCCCTCCACTTT.

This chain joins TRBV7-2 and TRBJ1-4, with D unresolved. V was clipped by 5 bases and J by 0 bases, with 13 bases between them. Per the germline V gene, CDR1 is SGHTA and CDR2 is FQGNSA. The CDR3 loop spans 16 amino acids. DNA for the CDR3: TGTGCCAGCAGCCGGGAGAGCTACGCAACTAATGAAAAACTGTTTTTT. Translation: CASSRESYATNEKLFF.

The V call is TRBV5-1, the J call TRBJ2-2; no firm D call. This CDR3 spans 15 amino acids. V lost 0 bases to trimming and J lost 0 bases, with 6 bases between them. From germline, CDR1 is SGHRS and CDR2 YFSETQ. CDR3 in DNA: TGCGCCAGCAGCTTGGCTCCCCCGAACACCGGGGAGCTGTTTTTT. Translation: CASSLAPPNTGELFF.